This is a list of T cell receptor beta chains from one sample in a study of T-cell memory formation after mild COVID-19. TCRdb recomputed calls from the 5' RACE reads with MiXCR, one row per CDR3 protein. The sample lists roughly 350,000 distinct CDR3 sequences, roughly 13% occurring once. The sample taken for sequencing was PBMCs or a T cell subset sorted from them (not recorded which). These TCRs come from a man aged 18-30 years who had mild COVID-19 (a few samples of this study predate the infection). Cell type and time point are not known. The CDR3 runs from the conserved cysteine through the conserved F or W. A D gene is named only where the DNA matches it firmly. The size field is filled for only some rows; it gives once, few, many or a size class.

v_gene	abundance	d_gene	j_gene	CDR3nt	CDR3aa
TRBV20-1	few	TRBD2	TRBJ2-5	TGCAGTGCTATGCTAGCGGGGTTGGAAGAGACCCAGTACTTC	CSAMLAGLEETQYF
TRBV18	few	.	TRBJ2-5	TGTGCCAGCTCAGCCTACACGAAAGAGACCCAGTACTTC	CASSAYTKETQYF
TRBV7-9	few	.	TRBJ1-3	TGTGCCAGCAGCCCCCGGGGTCGCGGAAACACCATATATTTT	CASSPRGRGNTIYF
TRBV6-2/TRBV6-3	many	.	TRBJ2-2	TGTGCCAGCACGGGGACCGGGGAGCTGTTTTTT	CASTGTGELFF
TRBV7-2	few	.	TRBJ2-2	TGTGCCAGCAGCTTACCAGGCAGTTACACCGGGGAGCTGTTTTTT	CASSLPGSYTGELFF
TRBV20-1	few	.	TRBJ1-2	TGCAGTGCTAGAGATGGGGGCAAGGGCTATGGCTACACCTTC	CSARDGGKGYGYTF
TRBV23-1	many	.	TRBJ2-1	TGCGCCAGCAGTCGCGCCGCGGGGGCGGCCAATGAGCAGTTCTTC	CASSRAAGAANEQFF
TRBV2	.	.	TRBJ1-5	TGTGCCAGCAGTGAAGGACAGGCATGGGGTCAGCCCCAGCATTTT	CASSEGQAWGQPQHF
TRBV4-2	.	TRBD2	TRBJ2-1	TGTGCCAGCAGCTCTCAGGGACTAGACATCTACAATGAGCAGTTCTTC	CASSSQGLDIYNEQFF
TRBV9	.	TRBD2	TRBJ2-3	TGTGCCAGCAAACGGAGCGGGGGGGCCTCAGATACGCAGTATTTT	CASKRSGGASDTQYF
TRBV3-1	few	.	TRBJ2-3	TGTGCCAGCAGTCGGGGGGCATCAGATACGCAGTATTTT	CASSRGASDTQYF
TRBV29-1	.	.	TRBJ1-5	TGCAGCGTCTTGTCCGGGGTCGGGCAGCCCCAGCATTTT	CSVLSGVGQPQHF
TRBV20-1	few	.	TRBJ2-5	TGCAGTGCTAGAAGGCAGGGCTTAGGCGAGACCCAGTACTTC	CSARRQGLGETQYF
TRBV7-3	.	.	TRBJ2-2	TGTGCCAGCAGCTTAAGCGGGGCACACACCGGGGAGCTGTTTTTT	CASSLSGAHTGELFF
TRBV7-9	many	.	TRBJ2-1	TGTGCCAGCAGCTTAACTTGGGGGCAGTTCTTC	CASSLTWGQFF
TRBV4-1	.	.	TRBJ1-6	TGCGCCAGCAGCCAAGAACCTGGACGGGGAGGACCCCTCCACTTT	CASSQEPGRGGPLHF
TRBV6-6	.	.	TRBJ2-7	TGTGCCAGCTCTGGCAGGGCCTACGAGCAGTACTTC	CASSGRAYEQYF
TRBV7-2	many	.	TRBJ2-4	TGTGCCAGCAGCCCTAGCGTCAAAAACATTCAGTACTTC	CASSPSVKNIQYF
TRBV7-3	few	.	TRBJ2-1	TGTGCCAGCAGCTTCCAGGGGGGGTCCTACAATGAGCAGTTCTTC	CASSFQGGSYNEQFF
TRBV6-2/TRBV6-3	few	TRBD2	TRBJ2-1	TGTGCCAGCAGTTACTGGGGGGGTTCCTACAATGAGCAGTTCTTC	CASSYWGGSYNEQFF
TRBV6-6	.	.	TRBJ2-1	TGTGCCAGCCACGAGCCCGAGGACAATGAGCAGTTCTTC	CASHEPEDNEQFF
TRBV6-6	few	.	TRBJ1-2	TGTGCCAGCAGTTACCAGTATCGACGGGAGAACTATGGCTACACCTTC	CASSYQYRRENYGYTF
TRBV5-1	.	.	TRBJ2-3	TGCGCCAGCGAACTCGGGGGGCGCACAGATACGCAGTATTTT	CASELGGRTDTQYF
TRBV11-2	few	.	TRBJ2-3	TGTGCCAGCAGCTTAGGAAACGGGGCGGCAGATACGCAGTATTTT	CASSLGNGAADTQYF
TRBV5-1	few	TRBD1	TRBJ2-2	TGCGCCAGCAGCTTACAGGGGGAAGCCAACACCGGGGAGCTGTTTTTT	CASSLQGEANTGELFF
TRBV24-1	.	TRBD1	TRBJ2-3	TGTGCCACCTCCGGGACAGGGATAATGGGAGCCCCAGATACGCAGTATTTT	CATSGTGIMGAPDTQYF
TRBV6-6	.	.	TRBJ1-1	TGTGCCAGCACCCCGGGGGTGGTCACTGAAGCTTTCTTT	CASTPGVVTEAFF
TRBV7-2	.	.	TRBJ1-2	TGTGCCAGCAGCTTCATCAGGGCCCATGGCTACACCTTC	CASSFIRAHGYTF
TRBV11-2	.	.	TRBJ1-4	TGTGCCAGCAGCTTAGTTGCCCCCTCAACTAATGAAAAACTGTTTTTT	CASSLVAPSTNEKLFF
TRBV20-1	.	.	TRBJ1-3	TGCAGTGCTAGAGATGGGAGCTCTGGAAACACCATATATTTT	CSARDGSSGNTIYF
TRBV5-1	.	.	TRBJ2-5	TGCGCCAGCAGCTTACGTCCAAATGGAGAGACCCAGTACTTC	CASSLRPNGETQYF
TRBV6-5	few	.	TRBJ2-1	TGTGCCAGCAGTTACAAGGGAGCCGTATACGGCGCATACAATGAGCAGTTCTTC	CASSYKGAVYGAYNEQFF
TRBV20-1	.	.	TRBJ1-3	TGCAGTGCTAGATCAATGGACAGTCCCGGAAACACCATATATTTT	CSARSMDSPGNTIYF
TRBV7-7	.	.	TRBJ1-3	TGTGCTAGCAGCTCCGGATCTGGAAACACCATATATTTT	CASSSGSGNTIYF
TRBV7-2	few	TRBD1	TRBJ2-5	TGTGCCAGCAGAGCAGGGGGCGCGGGGCAAGAGACCCAGTACTTC	CASRAGGAGQETQYF
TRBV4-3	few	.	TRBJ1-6	TGCGCCAGCAGCCAAGATAGGCACAGGGAGACTTCACCCCTCCACTTT	CASSQDRHRETSPLHF